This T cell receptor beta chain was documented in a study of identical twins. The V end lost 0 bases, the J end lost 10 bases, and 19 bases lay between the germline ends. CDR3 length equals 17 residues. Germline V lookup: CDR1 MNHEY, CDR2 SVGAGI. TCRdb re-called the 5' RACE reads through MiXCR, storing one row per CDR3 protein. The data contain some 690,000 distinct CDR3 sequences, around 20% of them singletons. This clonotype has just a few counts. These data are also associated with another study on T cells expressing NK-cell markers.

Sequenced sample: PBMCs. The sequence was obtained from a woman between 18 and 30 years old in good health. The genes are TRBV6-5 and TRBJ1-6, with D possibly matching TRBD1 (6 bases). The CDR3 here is CASSYSKTGRGGSPLHF. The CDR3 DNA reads TGTGCCAGCAGTTACTCGAAGACAGGTCGGGGTGGATCACCCCTCCACTTT.